This TCR beta chain was documented in a study of T cell changes during pregnancy in multiple sclerosis. Only in-frame clones appear in the TCRdb table, and some are missing; sequencing was by immunoSEQ multiplex PCR. The repertoire includes tens of thousands of clones, approximately 90% of them detected once, and about 10% sits in the top ten. This CDR3 has 15 amino acids. Trimming shortened V by 3 bases and J by 4 bases, and 14 bases separated the two germline ends. In germline, CDR1 is SGDLS, CDR2 YYNGEE. The sequenced sample was CD8+ T cells from peripheral blood mononuclear cells, obtained before pregnancy. This receptor was obtained from a female donor with multiple sclerosis, enrolled in a pregnancy study. This chain connects TRBV9 to TRBJ1-5; TRBD1 might be the D (5 bases). In nucleotides, the CDR3 is TGTGCCAGCAGCGCAGGGTCAGCGCTTAATCAGCCCCAGCATTTT. Residues: CASSAGSALNQPQHF.